The rows below give T cell receptor beta chains drawn from one sample of a study of shared clonotypes between healthy human individuals. The data were produced by immunoSEQ multiplex PCR, yet TCRdb's version contains in-frame clones alone and is incomplete. There are some 2,500,000 clones in the sample; 80% to 95% occur only once, and approximately 0.35% lies in the top ten. What was sequenced was naive CD4+ T cells from PBMCs. These receptor sequences come from a man aged 18 to 29 in good health. Some clones in this sample may be carry-over from other donors' samples. Both conserved end residues are part of each CDR3. Each record gives: V gene, CDR3 protein.

V gene: TRBV6-1
CDR3 protein: CASSVRDRPDTGELFF

V gene: TRBV11-2
CDR3 protein: CASSRYAGGPGETQYF

V gene: TRBV6-6
CDR3 protein: CASSRRNTEAFF

V gene: TRBV10-3
CDR3 protein: CAISRTENGNTIYF

V gene: TRBV2
CDR3 protein: CASHFGQNTDTQYF

V gene: TRBV2
CDR3 protein: CASSAAGTENEKLFF

V gene: TRBV7-9
CDR3 protein: CASSFGRERMGDTQYF

V gene: TRBV5-1
CDR3 protein: CASSLGSRSLSYEQYF

V gene: TRBV6-5
CDR3 protein: CASSYSGGYGYTF

V gene: TRBV7-7
CDR3 protein: CASKQGGNTGELFF

V gene: TRBV5-1
CDR3 protein: CASSLELAGGSWYF

V gene: TRBV5-1
CDR3 protein: CASSLDRGHGYTF

V gene: TRBV28
CDR3 protein: CASSPPRSNEQFF

V gene: TRBV27
CDR3 protein: CASSSSAGGEWDEQFF

V gene: TRBV13
CDR3 protein: CASSPPTSSSTEAFF

V gene: TRBV9
CDR3 protein: CASSPPPGNSYNEQFF

V gene: TRBV28
CDR3 protein: CASSLAGVEGYTF

V gene: TRBV4-1
CDR3 protein: CASSQALGVVVHEQYF

V gene: TRBV12-5
CDR3 protein: CASGLTENIQYF

V gene: TRBV7-8
CDR3 protein: CASSSRSGRGDEQFF

V gene: TRBV5-1
CDR3 protein: CASRTGTGGYEQYF

V gene: TRBV9
CDR3 protein: CASSPGGAGGSYEQYF

V gene: TRBV29-1
CDR3 protein: CSATGGEETQYF